This is a list of T cell receptor beta chains from one sample in a study of Graves' ophthalmopathy and Graves' hyperthyroidism. TCRdb passed the multiplex PCR reads through MiXCR, listing each CDR3 protein once. The sample records roughly 610,000 distinct CDR3 sequences, 22% being singletons. Sequencing was performed on peripheral blood. The receptors were gathered from a woman younger than 35 with stable Graves' hyperthyroidism. Some clones in this sample may be carry-over from other donors' samples. Both conserved end residues are part of each CDR3. A D gene is named only where the DNA matches it firmly. The listing skips clone size in some rows; elsewhere it reads once, few, many or a size class.

>many|-|TRBV6-1|TRBJ2-7
CASNERETHEQYF
TGTGCCAGCAACGAGAGGGAGACCCACGAGCAGTACTTC
>few|-|TRBV5-1|TRBJ1-2
CASSSQTPSSYGYTF
TGCGCCAGCAGCTCACAGACTCCTTCGTCCTATGGCTACACCTTC
>many|-|TRBV28|TRBJ2-5
CASSLMRPTLPSSETQYF
TGTGCCAGCAGTTTAATGCGTCCGACACTACCGAGTTCTGAGACCCAGTACTTC
>many|-|TRBV19|TRBJ1-2
CASGRLNYGYTF
TGTGCCAGCGGAAGATTGAACTATGGCTACACCTTC
>many|-|TRBV6-1|TRBJ2-5
CASKRGRDNRETQYF
TGTGCCAGCAAAAGGGGCAGAGATAATCGCGAGACCCAGTACTTC
>many|TRBD1|TRBV19|TRBJ1-5
CASSVTGEQPQHF
TGTGCCAGTAGTGTGACAGGGGAACAGCCCCAGCATTTT
>many|-|TRBV12-3/TRBV12-4|TRBJ1-1
CASSLIENTGAFF
TGTGCCAGCAGTTTAATAGAGAACACTGGAGCTTTCTTT
>many|TRBD1|TRBV7-9|TRBJ2-5
CASSPWTGRETQYF
TGTGCCAGCAGCCCCTGGACAGGGAGGGAGACCCAGTACTTC
>-|TRBD1|TRBV19|TRBJ2-5
CASSISTGGAETQYF
TGTGCCAGTAGTATCTCGACAGGGGGCGCGGAGACCCAGTACTTC
>many|-|TRBV12-3/TRBV12-4|TRBJ1-1
CASRPTTVNTEAFF
TGTGCCAGCAGGCCAACGACCGTGAACACTGAAGCTTTCTTT
>-|TRBD1|TRBV7-3|TRBJ2-5
CASSSGQKETQYF
TGTGCCAGCAGCTCGGGACAGAAAGAGACCCAGTACTTC
>-|-|TRBV2|TRBJ2-4
CASSPPGKLAKNIQYF
TGTGCCAGCTCACCACCGGGGAAGTTAGCCAAAAACATTCAGTACTTC
>many|TRBD2|TRBV29-1|TRBJ2-5
CSVEDPRGGGPPETQYF
TGCAGCGTTGAAGACCCGCGGGGCGGGGGGCCCCCAGAGACCCAGTACTTC
>many|TRBD1|TRBV6-5|TRBJ2-7
CATIQGASDYEQYF
TGTGCCACCATTCAGGGGGCTAGCGACTACGAGCAGTACTTC
>-|-|TRBV13|TRBJ1-1
CASSRPRGMPSNTEAFF
TGTGCCAGCAGCCGGCCCAGAGGGATGCCATCGAACACTGAAGCTTTCTTT
>many|TRBD1|TRBV19|TRBJ1-2
CASKRGQGGDLAYGYTF
TGTGCCAGTAAGAGAGGACAGGGAGGGGACCTGGCCTATGGCTACACCTTC
>many|TRBD2|TRBV11-1|TRBJ2-7
CASSAGTSGLYEQYF
TGTGCCAGCAGCGCCGGGACTAGCGGATTATACGAGCAGTACTTC
>many|-|TRBV6-2/TRBV6-3|TRBJ1-5
CASSNRDSNQPQHF
TGTGCCAGCAGTAACCGGGACAGCAATCAGCCCCAGCATTTT
>many|-|TRBV6-1|TRBJ1-5
CASSPLTGPLNQPQHF
TGTGCCAGCAGCCCCTTAACCGGGCCCCTCAATCAGCCCCAGCATTTT
>many|-|TRBV3-1|TRBJ1-2
CASSQAAGRNGYTF
TGTGCCAGCAGCCAAGCGGCAGGGAGGAATGGCTACACCTTC
>many|-|TRBV15|TRBJ2-7
CATSRDKGLSYEQYF
TGTGCCACCAGCAGAGACAAGGGCCTTTCCTACGAGCAGTACTTC
>-|-|TRBV7-2|TRBJ1-1
CASSLAWGGEAFF
TGTGCCAGCAGCTTAGCGTGGGGGGGTGAGGCTTTCTTT